The T cell receptor (beta chain) under discussion was sequenced for a study of long-term antiretroviral therapy in people with HIV. Runs used v3.0 of the immunoSEQ assay and were done at survey level. Libraries were prepared by immunoSEQ multiplex PCR; TCRdb keeps only in-frame clonotypes and omits some of them. This sample has about 30,000 clones, with roughly 93% found just once. Source: unsorted PBMCs, taken about 6.5 years after starting antiretroviral therapy. The TCR was taken from a woman between 35 and 50 years old with HIV.

CDR3 amino acids: CASSEPMSQSEYGYTF. DNA for the CDR3: TGCGCCAGCAGTGAGCCGATGTCACAGAGCGAATATGGCTACACCTTC. The J gene is TRBJ1-2, the V gene TRBV10-1, with no clear D. V dropped 2 bases and J dropped 5 bases, with 18 bases sitting between them. CDR3 length: 16 amino acids. Germline V gene lookup returns CDR1 WNHNN and CDR2 SYGVQD (reference sequence).